Sequencing of this T cell receptor beta chain was carried out in a study of T cell responses to AZD1222 COVID-19 vaccine (TCRdb year 2021). Background on the whole study: AZD1222 recipients whose second dose came at about 4 weeks and those whose second dose came at about 12 weeks were combined into one group, since spike-specific TCR depth and breadth did not differ between the two schedules. TCR sequencing covered fewer than 250 trial participants: about 210 given two doses of AZD1222 and approximately 26 given two doses of MenACWY control vaccine. Trial participants were enrolled into age subgroups of 18-55, 56-69 and 70-plus years, which contained 148, 28 and 57 TCR-sequenced participants, respectively. What the authors observed across the whole study: After two AZD1222 doses, both the breadth and the depth of spike-specific TCRs were significantly higher than at day 0 and than in MenACWY recipients. The 56-69-year group was small, and its depth increase did not reach significance, likely because of low power. Most participants were white British and females outnumbered males, and the authors suggested that clonal diversity may have been underestimated. Conclusions about previously exposed vaccinees were limited because only five to seven AZD1222 recipients were SARS-CoV-2 seropositive at baseline. The vaccine-associated CD4 TCRs covered the entire spike protein, and the dominant responses fell in regions 160-218 and 743-854. Reportedly, close to half of the unique spike-specific TCRs recognized epitopes lying outside the regions that are mutated in the B.1.351 and B.1.1.7 variants. Because no day 14 peak-response samples were available, the repertoires could be characterized only after the peak T cell response.

The time point label, read with the paper, signifies: baseline before first vaccination. Vaccinee samples came from UK trials COV001 and COV002, including a single-blind randomized controlled phase 2/3 trial of AZD1222 (ChAdOx1 nCoV-19) in healthy adults. For TCRbeta chain sequencing, PBMC samples were collected from trial participants at day 0 and at day 28 after the second dose. The CDR3 regions of human TCRbeta chains were analyzed by immunosequencing. Per the authors' processing: Repertoire TCRs were matched against a reference library of SARS-CoV-2-specific TCRs generated with the MIRA antigen-specificity platform. Breadth meant the fraction of unique TCRs that were SARS-CoV-2-associated, whereas depth meant the fraction of total T cells that were SARS-CoV-2-associated. Each spike-specific TCR was assigned to its reactive spike region and to a CD4 or CD8 class using the MIRA data. Log10-transformed breadth and depth values were compared by one-way ANOVA with Sidak's multiple comparisons tests. TCRdb's version of the immuneACCESS table is confined to in-frame rearrangements and falls short of the full clone set. An unresolved V gene accounts for under half of the shortfall where checked; the remainder is of unknown origin. Clone size and the V and J calls come from that table; the DNA yielded D and trimming. The sample includes 50,000 to 65,000 clones, with 85% to 90% observed a single time. Approximately 5.4% of the sample is held by the ten biggest clonotypes.

Notes on this clone: No antigen is known for it. Base quality data are lacking; no much larger clone is found one base away.

V and J lose 0 bases and 4 bases, and a span of 8 bases separates them. The germline V gene gives CDR1 as SGDLS and CDR2 as YYNGEE. From cysteine to phenylalanine, the CDR3 is 14 amino acids long. The read is trimmed to its CDR3 DNA, 42 bases read in frame from base 1. The chain joins TRBV9 to TRBJ2-1, with no reliable assignment of the D segment. This sequence originates from an adult in good health. Source: peripheral blood, taken on day 0 of AZD1222 vaccination. The CDR3: CASSVDPVYNEQFF. The sequenced DNA: TGTGCCAGCAGCGTAGACCCCGTTTACAATGAGCAGTTCTTC. With all but the CDR3 taken from the reference TRBV9 and TRBJ2-1 genes, the full variable domain is: DSGVTQTPKHLITATGQRVTLRCSPRSGDLSVYWYQQSLDQGLQFLIQYYNGEERAKGNILERFSAQQFPDLHSELNLSSLELGDSALYFCASSVDPVYNEQFFGPGTRLTVL.